The 3 T cell receptor beta chains presented below share a single source sample, sequenced in a study of Ad26.COV2.S vaccination and SARS-CoV-2 variants (dated by TCRdb to about 2021). Library prep was done by the immunoSEQ multiplex PCR assay. The table comes from immuneACCESS by way of TCRdb, which keeps in-frame sequences with V and J called. Part of the clones is missing from these tables; in studies checked, under half for an unresolved V gene and the rest for unknown reasons. This sample has about 400,000 clones in its table, and around 85% of those were observed once. The ten largest clones represent under 3.5% of the sample. In the paper's terms, the treatment or condition label means: about 20 received Ad26.COV2.S at low or high dose, single or two shots; five or six received placebo; per-sample allocation not given. For vaccine and placebo recipients, repertoires were sequenced using samples collected on day 63 after the first injection.

The sample was peripheral blood, taken in a trial of Ad26.COV2.S vaccine versus placebo. These receptors were taken from a person aged 18-60 years who received the Ad26.COV2.S COVID-19 vaccine or a placebo.

This chain uses TRBV10-2 with TRBJ2-7; the match to TRBD2 covers 9 bases. The junction had 6 bases not matched to a gene; V was cut back by 0 bases and J by 6 bases. The CDR3 contains 15 residues. Germline assignment: CDR1 WSHSY and CDR2 SAAADI. The CDR3 region is CASSESPSGAVEQYF. The CDR3 bases are TGCGCCAGCAGTGAGTCGCCTAGCGGGGCGGTCGAGCAGTACTTC.

V gene TRBV5-1 combines with J gene TRBJ1-1; possible D gene TRBD1, 5 bases. CDR1 is SGHRS, CDR2 YFSETQ, per germline. V lost 2 bases to trimming and J lost 4 bases, with 9 bases between them. The CDR3 totals 13 residues. CDR3 nucleotides: TGCGCCAGCAGCTTAAGAGACAGCACTGAAGCTTTCTTT. Encoded protein: CASSLRDSTEAFF.

This clone was seen a handful of times. The J gene is TRBJ1-1, the V gene TRBV5-4, with D uncertain. Trimming removed 0 bases at V and 1 base at J, with 4 bases between. In germline, CDR1 is SGHNT, CDR2 YYREEE (reference sequence). This CDR3 is 13 amino acids long. CDR3 DNA sequence: TGTGCCAGCAGCTTGGCGGAGAACACTGAAGCTTTCTTT. Translating gives CASSLAENTEAFF. Full variable domain (remainder filled in from reference TRBV5-4 and TRBJ1-1): ETGVTQSPTHLIKTRGQQVTLRCSSQSGHNTVSWYQQALGQGPQFIFQYYREEENGRGNFPPRFSGLQFPNYSSELNVNALELDDSALYLCASSLAENTEAFFGQGTRLTVV.